A selection of T cell receptor beta chains follows, all from one sample in a study of neurological immune-mediated disorders. MiXCR was run by TCRdb on the 5' RACE reads, yielding one entry per CDR3 protein. The data contain roughly 41,000 distinct CDR3 sequences, around 10% of them singletons. The sequenced sample consisted of PBMCs. The receptors come from a man in his fifties or sixties with HTLV-1-associated myelopathy (HAM/TSP). The CDR3 runs from the conserved cysteine through the conserved F or W. A D gene is named only where the DNA matches it firmly. Part of the rows lack a size; the others show once, few, many or a class for expanded clones.

CDR3 protein,CDR3 DNA,J gene,V gene,clone size,D gene
CSAASWTQYF,TGCAGTGCTGCGAGTTGGACCCAGTACTTC,TRBJ2-5,TRBV20-1,.,.
CASSPGQANTDTQYF,TGCGCCAGCAGCCCCGGACAGGCCAACACAGATACGCAGTATTTT,TRBJ2-3,TRBV5-1,many,TRBD1
CSARVPGRNEQFF,TGCAGTGCTAGAGTGCCGGGCCGGAATGAGCAGTTCTTC,TRBJ2-1,TRBV20-1,many,.
CASSRGEGTTGELFF,TGCGCCAGCAGCCGAGGGGAGGGGACTACCGGGGAGCTGTTTTTT,TRBJ2-2,TRBV4-1,many,TRBD2
CASSALTGAGETQYF,TGTGCCAGCAGCGCCCTTACGGGGGCAGGAGAGACCCAGTACTTC,TRBJ2-5,TRBV7-9,many,.
CASSQLAEQFF,TGTGCCAGCAGCCAATTGGCTGAGCAGTTCTTC,TRBJ2-1,TRBV3-1,many,.
CAIRKAGGVDEQFF,TGTGCCATCAGAAAAGCGGGAGGGGTCGATGAGCAGTTCTTC,TRBJ2-1,TRBV10-3,many,TRBD2
CSPRERETQYF,TGCAGTCCACGGGAGAGGGAGACCCAGTACTTC,TRBJ2-5,TRBV20-1,many,.
CASSSNFPGTFF,TGTGCCAGCAGTTCGAATTTCCCGGGGACTTTCTTT,TRBJ1-1,TRBV12-3/TRBV12-4,many,.
CASSLNLEQFF,TGTGCCAGCAGCCTTAACTTGGAGCAGTTCTTC,TRBJ2-1,TRBV3-1,many,.
CASSEFYRVEQYF,TGCGCCAGCAGTGAGTTTTACAGGGTAGAGCAGTACTTC,TRBJ2-7,TRBV10-2,many,.
CASSTGPNYEQYF,TGTGCCAGCAGCACCGGGCCCAACTACGAGCAGTACTTC,TRBJ2-7,TRBV11-1,few,.
CSARLTPGEQYF,TGCAGTGCTAGGTTGACTCCGGGGGAGCAGTACTTC,TRBJ2-7,TRBV20-1,many,.
CASRGGLSYEQYF,TGTGCCAGCAGAGGGGGGCTTTCCTACGAGCAGTACTTC,TRBJ2-7,TRBV12-3/TRBV12-4,many,.
CASSRTGGNSPLHF,TGTGCCAGCAGCCGTACAGGGGGGAATTCACCCCTCCACTTT,TRBJ1-6,TRBV2,many,TRBD1
CASSSRGAGELFF,TGTGCCAGCAGCTCGAGGGGCGCCGGGGAGCTGTTTTTT,TRBJ2-2,TRBV14,many,.
CASSSRVSSTDTQYF,TGTGCCAGCAGCTCTCGGGTTTCTAGCACAGATACGCAGTATTTT,TRBJ2-3,TRBV7-2,many,.
CASSLSRSGETQYF,TGTGCCAGCAGCCTAAGCAGGTCGGGAGAGACCCAGTACTTC,TRBJ2-5,TRBV3-1,many,.
CSVDRGVSYNEQFF,TGCAGCGTTGACAGGGGGGTCTCCTACAATGAGCAGTTCTTC,TRBJ2-1,TRBV29-1,many,.
CASSLAGGASGELFF,TGTGCCAGCAGCTTGGCGGGAGGGGCTTCGGGGGAGCTGTTTTTT,TRBJ2-2,TRBV9,many,TRBD2